This is a list of T cell receptor beta chains from one sample in a study of graft-versus-host responses after intestinal transplantation. Sequenced by immunoSEQ multiplex PCR; TCRdb stores in-frame clones only, minus some. Here the sample spans around 120,000 clones, around 95% being singletons. These receptors have no identified antigens. The sample was unstimulated CD8+ T cells sorted from spleen or lymph node cells, taken before intestinal transplant. Receptors originate from a human donor who received an intestinal transplant. Each CDR3 is given with its conserved first and last residue. D genes are given only for firm matches. Only some rows state a clone size, as once, few, many or a class for expanded clones.

clone_size	v_call	d_call	j_call	cdr3_aa	cdr3_nt
.	TRBV18	.	TRBJ2-7	CASSPQGREQYF	TGTGCCAGCTCACCCCAAGGGCGTGAGCAGTACTTC
.	TRBV29-1	.	TRBJ2-1	CSVASRTYLPNEQFF	TGCAGCGTTGCATCGCGGACTTACCTGCCGAATGAGCAGTTCTTC
.	TRBV19	TRBD2	TRBJ2-1	CASSILAGGNNEQFF	TGTGCCAGTAGTATCCTAGCGGGAGGTAACAATGAGCAGTTCTTC
.	TRBV30	.	TRBJ2-3	CAWSAGSASTDTQYF	TGTGCCTGGAGTGCGGGATCTGCTAGCACAGATACGCAGTATTTT
.	TRBV7-6	.	TRBJ2-2	CASSRLQVNTGELFF	TGTGCCAGCAGCAGACTACAGGTCAACACCGGGGAGCTGTTTTTT
once	TRBV28	.	TRBJ1-5	CASSTSGPSSNQPQHF	TGTGCCAGCAGTACGTCAGGACCCTCTAGCAATCAGCCCCAGCATTTT
.	TRBV28	TRBD1	TRBJ1-1	CASSGTGVLPTEAFF	TGTGCCAGCAGTGGGACAGGGGTACTTCCCACTGAAGCTTTCTTT
once	TRBV9	.	TRBJ1-3	CASSPAGGSGNTIYF	TGTGCCAGCAGCCCAGCTGGAGGGTCTGGAAACACCATATATTTT
.	TRBV6-1	TRBD2	TRBJ2-1	CASTPGTSSYNEQFF	TGTGCCAGCACCCCCGGGACTAGCAGTTACAATGAGCAGTTCTTC
once	TRBV27	.	TRBJ2-7	CASRGGSGGSYEQYF	TGTGCCAGCAGGGGGGGTAGCGGAGGGTCCTACGAGCAGTACTTC
.	TRBV28	.	TRBJ1-1	CASRVTEGNTEAFF	TGTGCCAGCAGAGTTACAGAGGGGAACACTGAAGCTTTCTTT
once	TRBV6-5	TRBD1	TRBJ2-5	CASSYHNRQGRETQYF	TGTGCCAGCAGTTATCACAACCGACAGGGACGGGAGACCCAGTACTTC
once	TRBV19	TRBD2	TRBJ2-7	CASSALGGVYEQYF	TGTGCCAGTAGTGCGCTCGGGGGGGTCTACGAGCAGTACTTC
.	TRBV27	TRBD2	TRBJ2-7	CASSRSGSYEQYF	TGTGCCAGCAGTCGGAGCGGGAGCTACGAGCAGTACTTC
.	TRBV30	.	TRBJ1-1	CAWSVRGDTEAFF	TGTGCCTGGAGTGTACGGGGGGACACTGAAGCTTTCTTT
.	TRBV11-2	TRBD2	TRBJ2-1	CASRRGLVGEQFF	TGTGCCAGCAGACGGGGACTAGTTGGTGAGCAGTTCTTC
once	TRBV29-1	.	TRBJ1-1	CSVGGRAEAFF	TGCAGCGTGGGGGGTAGGGCTGAAGCTTTCTTT
.	TRBV15	.	TRBJ1-5	CATSRVGGSNQPQHF	TGTGCCACCAGCAGAGTGGGTGGAAGCAATCAGCCCCAGCATTTT
.	TRBV7-9	.	TRBJ2-3	CASSFRLGTDTQYF	TGTGCCAGCAGCTTTCGACTGGGCACAGATACGCAGTATTTT
once	TRBV11-1	.	TRBJ2-7	CASSHRERVSYEQYF	TGTGCCAGCAGCCACAGGGAACGGGTCTCCTACGAGCAGTACTTC
.	TRBV6-6	.	TRBJ2-1	CASSLSDTAEQFF	TGTGCCAGCAGTTTGAGCGACACGGCTGAGCAGTTCTTC
.	TRBV28	TRBD1	TRBJ2-5	CASSLRTGVQETQYF	TGTGCCAGCAGTTTAAGGACAGGGGTGCAAGAGACCCAGTACTTC
once	TRBV18	TRBD2	TRBJ2-5	CASSVQRLAGGPYQETQYF	TGTGCCAGCTCCGTCCAGAGACTAGCGGGAGGGCCGTACCAAGAGACCCAGTACTTC
.	TRBV9	.	TRBJ2-1	CASSVGASVTYNEQFF	TGTGCCAGCAGCGTCGGGGCTAGTGTAACCTACAATGAGCAGTTCTTC
.	TRBV9	TRBD2	TRBJ2-1	CASSVDSGRANEQFF	TGTGCCAGCAGCGTAGATAGCGGGCGGGCCAATGAGCAGTTCTTC
.	TRBV4-1	.	TRBJ2-7	CASSQDRVYEQYF	TGCGCCAGCAGCCAAGATCGCGTCTACGAGCAGTACTTC
.	TRBV28	.	TRBJ1-2	CASSPHNNYGYTF	TGTGCCAGCAGCCCCCATAATAACTATGGCTACACCTTC
.	TRBV7-2	TRBD2	TRBJ2-5	CASSLDPSGRARETQYF	TGTGCCAGCAGCTTAGATCCTAGCGGGAGGGCCAGAGAGACCCAGTACTTC
.	TRBV4-2	.	TRBJ2-5	CASSQEEGLQETQYF	TGTGCCAGCAGCCAAGAAGAGGGCCTCCAAGAGACCCAGTACTTC
.	TRBV11-2	.	TRBJ2-3	CASSLGVDEDTQYF	TGTGCCAGCAGCTTAGGGGTGGACGAAGATACGCAGTATTTT
.	TRBV5-1	.	TRBJ1-1	CASSLAGATEAFF	TGCGCCAGCAGCTTGGCAGGGGCCACTGAAGCTTTCTTT
.	TRBV6-4	.	TRBJ2-1	CASSVNEQFF	TGTGCCAGCAGCGTCAATGAGCAGTTCTTC
.	TRBV15	TRBD2	TRBJ2-1	CATRGLGYNEQFF	TGTGCCACCAGGGGACTAGGTTACAATGAGCAGTTCTTC
.	TRBV5-1	.	TRBJ2-7	CASSSGFHYEQYF	TGCGCCAGCAGCTCGGGATTTCACTACGAGCAGTACTTC
.	TRBV27	TRBD1	TRBJ2-5	CASSLWTGGTQYF	TGTGCCAGCAGTCTCTGGACAGGGGGGACCCAGTACTTC
.	TRBV5-1	.	TRBJ2-7	CASSTLGRVHEQYF	TGCGCCAGCAGCACCCTCGGCAGGGTCCACGAGCAGTACTTC
.	TRBV4-2	.	TRBJ2-1	CASSQWGGANEQFF	TGTGCCAGCAGCCAGTGGGGGGGCGCCAATGAGCAGTTCTTC
.	TRBV5-4	TRBD1	TRBJ1-1	CASRGQGAFTEAFF	TGTGCCAGCAGGGGACAGGGGGCCTTCACTGAAGCTTTCTTT
.	TRBV19	TRBD1	TRBJ1-2	CASSTRDREDGYTF	TGTGCCAGTAGTACCCGGGACAGGGAGGATGGCTACACCTTC
once	TRBV7-9	.	TRBJ1-3	CASSGKATGRKSGNTIYF	TGTGCCAGCAGCGGTAAAGCGACGGGAAGGAAGTCTGGAAACACCATATATTTT
once	TRBV27	.	TRBJ2-1	CASSFGGGEQFF	TGTGCCAGCAGTTTTGGGGGCGGTGAGCAGTTCTTC
.	TRBV7-9	.	TRBJ2-3	CASSLGGSADTQYF	TGTGCCAGCAGCTTAGGGGGGAGCGCAGATACGCAGTATTTT
.	TRBV7-3	.	TRBJ2-7	CASSLNWHEQYF	TGTGCCAGCAGCTTAAACTGGCACGAGCAGTACTTC
.	TRBV4-2	TRBD1	TRBJ2-7	CASSPTGSYEQYF	TGTGCCAGCAGCCCGACAGGGAGCTACGAGCAGTACTTC
.	TRBV11-2	.	TRBJ1-1	CASSGAGDTEAFF	TGTGCCAGCAGCGGGGCGGGGGACACTGAAGCTTTCTTT
.	TRBV30	TRBD2	TRBJ2-2	CAWGIAGERTGELFF	TGTGCCTGGGGCATAGCGGGAGAAAGGACCGGGGAGCTGTTTTTT
.	TRBV19	.	TRBJ2-7	CASSNRPSSLYEQYF	TGTGCCAGTAGTAATAGGCCCTCCTCACTCTACGAGCAGTACTTC
.	TRBV25-1	.	TRBJ2-2	CASSEYSGATGELFF	TGTGCCAGCAGTGAATATTCAGGGGCCACCGGGGAGCTGTTTTTT
.	TRBV2	.	TRBJ2-1	CASRGSSYNEQFF	TGTGCCAGCAGAGGGAGCTCCTACAATGAGCAGTTCTTC
.	TRBV4-2	TRBD1	TRBJ1-3	CASSHPGQGFGNTIYF	TGTGCCAGCAGCCATCCGGGACAGGGGTTTGGAAACACCATATATTTT
.	TRBV27	TRBD1	TRBJ2-7	CASSVTTGREQYF	TGTGCCAGCAGCGTAACGACAGGGCGGGAGCAGTACTTC